This passage covers 32 T cell receptor beta chains from one sample sequenced in a study of early T cells in non-severe SARS-CoV-2 infection. MiXCR was run by TCRdb on the 5' RACE reads, yielding one entry per CDR3 protein. Found here are 45,000 to 75,000 distinct CDR3 sequences, roughly 5.5% of them singletons; the top ten hold approximately 6.3%. The sequencing sample was made of whole blood. Every receptor here comes from an adult who was a healthcare worker with PCR-confirmed SARS-CoV-2 infection or an uninfected control (not recorded which).

This clonotype was detected ten times or more. The chain has TRBV27 and TRBJ2-7; 7 nucleotides match TRBD1. Germline CDR1 MNHEY, CDR2 SMNVEV (reference sequence). V shed 6 bases and J 1 base; nucleotides not matched to a gene: 9. This CDR3 spans 15 amino acids. The CDR3: CASSPGQLNSYEQYF. The CDR3 DNA reads TGTGCCAGCAGCCCGGGACAGCTAAATTCCTACGAGCAGTACTTC.

This clonotype has just a few counts. The chain is built from TRBV10-2 and TRBJ2-3; weak D call: TRBD1 (6 bases). The V gene's germline CDR1 is WSHSY and CDR2 SAAADI. V lost 8 bases and J 2 bases, leaving 14 bases between the germline ends. This CDR3 is 14 amino acids long. CDR3 in amino acids: CASVLGAVTDTQYF. As DNA, the CDR3 is TGCGCCAGCGTGTTGGGGGCAGTCACAGATACGCAGTATTTT.

In its sample, this clonotype was seen many times. This chain uses TRBV12-3 or TRBV12-4 with TRBJ1-1, with D possibly matching TRBD1 (5 bases). CDR3 length: 15 residues. V was pared by 6 bases and J by 1 base, with 15 bases between. CDR3 DNA: TGTGCCAGCAGCGCGCTGGGGGGAAGGAACACTGAAGCTTTCTTT. Its protein product is CASSALGGRNTEAFF.

Ten or more counts support this clonotype. As DNA, the CDR3 is TGCAGTGCTAGAGATACAGGTCCCTTCTACGAGCAGTACTTC. Residues: CSARDTGPFYEQYF. V usage is TRBV20-1 and J usage is TRBJ2-7; D perhaps matches TRBD1 (5 bases). The germline V and J ends were trimmed by 0 bases and 3 bases, with 12 bases remaining between them. The CDR3 contains 14 residues. The germline V gene encodes CDR1 DFQATT and CDR2 SNEGSKA (reference sequence).

J is TRBJ1-2 and V is TRBV12-3 or TRBV12-4, with unresolved D. The V and J ends lost 3 bases and 3 bases respectively, with 17 bases between them. This CDR3 is built from 16 residues. The CDR3 DNA reads as TGTGCCAGCAGTTTCGCTACATCCGGTTCTTACTATGGCTACACCTTC. Translated, it gives CASSFATSGSYYGYTF.

This clonotype occurred many times. This chain connects TRBV5-1 to TRBJ2-1; 8 bases align to TRBD1. Per germline, CDR1 SGHRS and CDR2 YFSETQ. The V and J ends lost 4 bases and 2 bases, in that order; junction bases with no gene match: 5. The CDR3 extends over 15 amino acids. The CDR3 reads CASSVTGGTYNEQFF. CDR3 sequence (DNA): TGCGCCAGCAGCGTCACAGGGGGGACCTACAATGAGCAGTTCTTC.

There are many counts of this clonotype. The V gene is TRBV6-4, the J gene TRBJ1-2; 9 bases align to TRBD1. Germline lookup yields CDR1 MRHNA and CDR2 SNTAGT. The CDR3 is 16 residues long. Trimming cost V 3 bases and J 5 bases; bases outside gene matches: 10. The CDR3 sequence: CASSEQPGQGKYGYTF. The DNA of the CDR3 is TGTGCCAGCAGTGAGCAACCGGGACAGGGAAAGTATGGCTACACCTTC.

The chain has TRBV11-2 and TRBJ2-1, with unresolved D. V was trimmed by 5 bases and J by 5 bases, leaving 19 bases between them. There are 16 residues in the CDR3. Looked up from germline, CDR1 is SGHAT and CDR2 is FQNNGV. The CDR3 coding sequence is TGTGCCAGCAGCCCAAAAGTTGAAGGCCCACACAATGAGCAGTTCTTC. Translated, it gives CASSPKVEGPHNEQFF.

In its sample, this clonotype ranks as medium-sized (0.01 to 0.1%). The rearrangement links TRBV29-1 to TRBJ1-4; no firm D call. The CDR3 is 11 residues long. Germline V gene sequence: CDR1 SQVTM, CDR2 ANQGSEA. Trimming left V 4 bases short and J 12 bases short, with 12 bases between. The CDR3 sequence is CSVVRGTELFF. Here the CDR3 DNA reads TGCAGCGTTGTACGGGGAACGGAACTGTTTTTT.

The CDR3 loop is CASSSSRRYGYTF. The CDR3 DNA reads as TGTGCCAGCAGCTCCAGTCGGCGTTATGGCTACACCTTC. The V call is TRBV7-2, the J call TRBJ1-2, with D hard to call. Between the trimmed V and J ends, which lost 4 bases and 5 bases, there was a span of 11 bases. Germline assignment: CDR1 SGHTA and CDR2 FQGNSA. The CDR3 runs to 13 residues.

This clonotype was counted at least ten times. The chain uses TRBV6-1 and TRBJ2-3; TRBD1 matches at 10 bases. With V trimmed by 4 bases and J by 1 base, 8 bases remained unmatched. Looked up from germline, CDR1 is MNHNS and CDR2 is SASEGT. The CDR3 is 17 residues long. The CDR3 DNA sequence: TGTGCCAGCAGTGGAGGTTTCGGGACAGGGGGCACAGATACGCAGTATTTT. The encoded protein is CASSGGFGTGGTDTQYF.

This clonotype has at least ten counts. The rearrangement joins TRBV6-6 to TRBJ2-7; the D call may be TRBD1 or TRBD2 (5 bases each). V was pared by 4 bases and J by 2 bases, with 12 bases between. CDR3 length: 14 residues. Germline loops: CDR1 MNHNY, CDR2 SVGAGI (reference sequence). The CDR3 DNA reads as TGTGCCAGCAGTTCCGGGACGGCAACCTACGAGCAGTACTTC. Protein: CASSSGTATYEQYF.

Concerning this clonotype itself: This is likely a read error, given that the CDR3 carries no conserved phenylalanine or tryptophan at its end. The chain employs TRBV12-5 and TRBJ2-1, with 11 bases lining up with TRBD2. The junction had 8 bases not matched to a gene; V was cut back by 0 bases and J by 7 bases. Germline CDR1 is LGHNT and CDR2 is FRNRAP. This CDR3 is built from 17 residues. This CDR3 reads CASGLVPTSGGWNEQFS. In DNA form, the CDR3 reads TGTGCTAGTGGTTTGGTCCCAACTAGCGGGGGATGGAATGAGCAGTTCTCC.

This clonotype was seen just once. The CDR3 does not end in the conserved phenylalanine or tryptophan, so this is likely a read error. This chain connects TRBV7-2 to TRBJ2-3; D gene unclear. V was cut by 7 bases and J by 5 bases, with 10 bases left in between. The CDR3 loop spans 12 amino acids. CDR1 is SGHTA, CDR2 FQGNSA, per germline. The CDR3 bases are TGTGCCAGCAAAGGGCCCGGAGATACGCAGTATTCT. Translating it yields CASKGPGDTQYS.

Many counts were recorded for this clonotype. The rearrangement uses TRBV30 and TRBJ1-2; possibly TRBD1 for D (5 bases). CDR1 and CDR2 (germline): GTSNPN, SVGIG (reference sequence). CDR3 size: 13 residues. V was trimmed by 2 bases and J by 6 bases, leaving 13 bases between them. This CDR3 reads CAWSREQDNGYTF. CDR3 in DNA: TGTGCCTGGAGTCGGGAACAGGACAATGGCTACACCTTC.

This clonotype has at least ten counts. J is TRBJ2-5 and V is TRBV7-9; 10 nucleotides agree with TRBD2. The ends lost 4 bases at V and 5 bases at J; junction bases unmatched: 1. The germline gives CDR1 SEHNR, CDR2 FQNEAQ (reference sequence). The CDR3 covers 13 residues. CDR3 loop: CASSSGLAETQYF. CDR3 bases: TGTGCCAGCAGCTCGGGACTAGCGGAGACCCAGTACTTC.

V usage is TRBV11-2 and J usage is TRBJ2-7; 9 positions agree with TRBD2. After removal of 5 bases from V and 3 bases from J, the junction contained 17 bases not matched to a gene. The CDR3 length is 18 residues. Germline V gene sequence: CDR1 SGHAT, CDR2 FQNNGV. DNA of the CDR3: TGTGCCAGCAGCCCACGGTACCGGGCTAGCGGGGAAAACTACGAGCAGTACTTC. It translates to CASSPRYRASGENYEQYF.

J is TRBJ2-5 and V is TRBV11-2; D possibly matches TRBD1 or TRBD2 (5 bases each). This CDR3 contains 13 residues. The germline V and J ends were trimmed by 3 bases and 5 bases, with 10 bases remaining between them. The germline gives CDR1 SGHAT, CDR2 FQNNGV. The CDR3 region has the DNA TGTGCCAGCAGCTTCCGATGGGGGGAGACCCAGTACTTC. Its translation: CASSFRWGETQYF.

In this sample, this clonotype turned up many times. This chain joins TRBV7-9 and TRBJ2-2; D is uncertain. The CDR3 has 12 amino acids. The V end lost 2 bases, the J end lost 7 bases, and 5 bases lay between the germline ends. Per the germline V gene, CDR1 is SEHNR and CDR2 is FQNEAQ (reference sequence). The CDR3 DNA follows: TGTGCCAGCAGCTTATCGGGCGGGGAGCTGTTTTTT. Protein sequence: CASSLSGGELFF.

This clonotype was found many times. This chain's CDR3 is CASGDRGFGEAFF. In DNA form, the CDR3 reads TGTGCCAGCGGGGACAGGGGTTTTGGTGAAGCTTTCTTT. The chain is built from TRBV2 and TRBJ1-1; TRBD1 matches 10 bases. CDR3 length equals 13 residues. Germline trimming cut 8 bases from V and 7 bases from J; bases unmatched to any gene: 7. The germline gives CDR1 SNHLY, CDR2 FYNNEI.

In its sample, this clonotype was seen a few times. V usage is TRBV7-2 and J usage is TRBJ1-5, with D hard to call. CDR3 length equals 15 residues. CDR1 and CDR2 from the germline V gene are SGHTA and FQGNSA. V dropped 0 bases and J dropped 5 bases, with 11 bases sitting between them. The CDR3 loop is CASSLAGRDYQPQHF. CDR3 nucleotide sequence: TGTGCCAGCAGCTTAGCAGGGAGAGATTATCAGCCCCAGCATTTT.

This clonotype was recorded a few times. This chain links TRBV7-2 with TRBJ1-3; TRBD1 is a possible D gene (6 bases). Trimming removed 5 bases at V and 4 bases at J, with 9 bases between. In germline, CDR1 is SGHTA, CDR2 FQGNSA. The CDR3 contains 13 residues. The CDR3 loop reads CASSVGTGNTIYF. The CDR3 DNA is TGTGCCAGCAGCGTAGGGACAGGAAACACCATATATTTT.

This clonotype showed up many times. The chain carries TRBV7-2 and TRBJ1-2; no reliable D call. CDR1 and CDR2 (germline): SGHTA, FQGNSA. The CDR3 loop spans 14 amino acids. Between the trimmed V and J ends, which lost 0 bases and 7 bases, there was a span of 12 bases. CDR3 sequence: CASSLAAVAGGYTF. DNA of the CDR3: TGTGCCAGCAGCTTAGCGGCCGTGGCCGGTGGCTACACCTTC.

This clonotype was counted ten times or more. The chain couples TRBV24-1 to TRBJ1-5, with TRBD1 matching over 9 bases. Germline V gene sequence: CDR1 KGHDR, CDR2 SFDVKD. This CDR3 is built from 16 residues. Trimming cost V 2 bases and J 7 bases; bases outside gene matches: 8. CDR3 sequence: CATSDSTGGQEQPQHF. The CDR3 nucleotides are TGTGCCACCAGTGATTCGACAGGGGGACAGGAGCAGCCCCAGCATTTT.

V and J are TRBV3-2 and TRBJ2-3. TRBV3-2 is a listed pseudogene. This CDR3 contains 18 residues. Here the CDR3 reads CASSQDPRWPGDTDTQYF. Written as DNA, the CDR3 is TGTGCCAGCAGCCAAGATCCGAGATGGCCTGGCGACACAGATACGCAGTATTTT.

This rearrangement joins TRBV5-1 to TRBJ2-5; 8 nucleotides align to TRBD1. Per germline, CDR1 SGHRS and CDR2 YFSETQ. Trimming took 5 bases from V and 3 from J; bases not matched to a gene: 12. CDR3 length: 16 residues. This CDR3 reads CASRGRGRGGEETQYF. As DNA, the CDR3 is TGCGCCAGCAGGGGCAGGGGGCGCGGCGGAGAAGAGACCCAGTACTTC.

To note about this clonotype: The junction does not match germline at one end; this may be a read error. V usage is TRBV14 and J usage is TRBJ2-7, with D perhaps TRBD1 or TRBD2 (6 bases each). Germline V CDR1 and CDR2: SGHDN, FVKESK. The length of the CDR3 is 15 residues. CDR3 DNA: TGTGGCAGCAGCCAAGGTGGGCAGGGGACTTACGAGCAGTACTTC. Protein: CGSSQGGQGTYEQYF. Looking up the rest from reference TRBV14 and TRBJ2-7 gives the full variable domain: EAGVTQFPSHSVIEKGQTVTLRCDPISGHDNLYWYRRVMGKEIKFLLHFVKESKQDESGMPNNRFLAERTGGTYSTLKVQPAELEDSGVYFCGSSQGGQGTYEQYFGPGTRLTVT.

In this sample, this clonotype turned up many times. The rearrangement joins TRBV12-3 or TRBV12-4 to TRBJ1-1, with D unclear. V was trimmed by 4 bases and J by 1 base, leaving 10 bases between them. The CDR3 extends over 14 amino acids. Here the CDR3 DNA reads TGTGCCAGCAGTTCACATACATCGAACACTGAAGCTTTCTTT. It translates to CASSSHTSNTEAFF.

This clonotype was detected a few times. The rearrangement uses TRBV25-1 and TRBJ2-1, with 13 nucleotides matching TRBD2. The CDR3 runs to 16 residues. Trimming took 5 bases from V and 9 from J; bases not matched to a gene: 10. The V gene's germline CDR1 is MGHDK and CDR2 SYGVNS. The CDR3 here is CASSPLGLAGAGEQFF. As DNA, the CDR3 is TGTGCCAGCAGTCCCCTAGGACTAGCGGGAGCCGGTGAGCAGTTCTTC.

This clonotype was counted many times. The chain combines TRBV11-1 with TRBJ2-3, with D possibly TRBD1 on 6 matching bases. The CDR3 sequence is 15 residues long. The V and J ends lost 3 bases and 5 bases respectively, with 15 bases between them. CDR1 is SGHAT, CDR2 FQDESV, per germline (reference sequence). In DNA form, the CDR3 reads TGTGCCAGCAGCTTCAGGACAGCTCGCCGAGATACGCAGTATTTT. Protein product: CASSFRTARRDTQYF.

This clonotype turned up a few times. The chain links TRBV9 to TRBJ2-6; D is unclear. This CDR3 comprises 14 residues. CDR1 and CDR2 from the germline V gene are SGDLS and YYNGEE. V was shortened by 2 bases and J by 2 bases, with 5 bases between the two germline ends. The CDR3 region is CASSVSPGANVLTF. The CDR3 nucleotides read TGTGCCAGCAGCGTGTCCCCTGGGGCCAACGTCCTGACTTTC.

This clonotype was detected many times. This chain uses TRBV9 with TRBJ2-3; D remains unclear. The CDR3 has 13 residues. Trimming left V 1 base short and J 1 base short, with 4 bases between. Germline V gene data show CDR1 as SGDLS and CDR2 as YYNGEE. The CDR3 here is CASSVPGTDTQYF. CDR3 nucleotide sequence: TGTGCCAGCAGCGTACCAGGCACAGATACGCAGTATTTT.